One TCR beta chain is described in this entry. This clone's antigen is unknown. Within one base of it there is no much larger clone, and no base qualities were kept. The CDR1 and CDR2 encoded by the germline V gene (reference sequence) are SEHNR and FQNEAQ. The CDR3, from cysteine to phenylalanine, totals 15 residues. Of the read, only the CDR3 DNA is kept; its 45 bases are in frame from base 1. Germline trimming: 4 bases from V, 5 bases from J; junction bases outside gene matches: 8. The sample is drawn from a study of shared clonotypes between healthy human individuals (dated by TCRdb to 2020 to 2022). At the level of the whole study: The cohort included three men and two women between 18 and 49 years of age. For each donor, CD4 naive and CD4 memory were each run on three plates, CD8 naive on two plates, and CD8 memory on one plate. Leukapheresis yielded between about 0.94 and 9 billion PBMCs per donor. To estimate repertoire size and how much clonotype sharing occurs between individuals, the study deeply sequenced the blood TCR repertoires of roughly 5 healthy adults. Different laboratories and diverse techniques were used to prepare libraries and sequence TCR repertoires, to increase sequencing depth and limit assay-specific biases. Study-wide conclusions, independent of this receptor: The small number of donors limited the genetic and exposure-history diversity represented. Across a handful of donors, approximately 5% of naive CD4, roughly 3.5% of naive CD8, 2.3% of memory CD4, and over 0.35% of memory CD8 clonotypes were shared. Higher generation probabilities were observed for clonotypes shared by all four sorted-subset donors than for non-shared clonotypes. Estimated clonotype richness was generally larger for naive than for memory subsets. Even with the large sequencing depth, rarefaction of the sorted-subset datasets indicated that sequencing was incomplete. Sampling was limited to blood, and TCR repertoires in tissue likely differ from TCR repertoires in blood. Based on pairwise subsampling, the degree of clonotype sharing among donors was expected to be affected by sequencing depth.

Using the deep immunoSEQ assay, TCR CDR3 regions were amplified from genomic DNA by multiplex PCR. Extracted genomic DNA from each cell subset was spread evenly across all wells of several immunoSEQ 96-well plates, with each plate serving as a replicate. For sorted subsets, 150 to 200 ng genomic DNA, equal to 30,000 to 35,000 T cell genomes, was loaded into each replicate PCR. The purified libraries were quantified using a Qubit 3.0 fluorometer, sized with a Bioanalyzer 2100, and then quantified again using the KAPA Library Quantification kit. Every immunoSEQ 96-well plate was sequenced on a dedicated single-read 150-cycle Illumina NextSeq 550 flow cell. In the source study's methods: Because the immunoSEQ output held only junctional sequences and lacked quality scores, the filtering could not match the filtering applied to full-length reads. To assign V/J genes and CDR3, sequences were annotated using PyIR, a Python wrapper for IgBLAST v1.9, with IMGT germline references. Reads were removed for weak V/J assignments (E-value above 1e-6), missing CDR3, stop codons, out-of-frame junctions, or ambiguous translated residues. V3J clonotypes were defined as sequences sharing the same inferred V gene, J gene, and CDR3 amino acid sequence. Percentage overlap between repertoires was calculated by dividing the number of shared unique clonotypes by the size of the smaller repertoire. RTK rarefaction, the Chao1 estimator, and Recon v2.1 estimates of unobserved clonotypes were used to assess repertoire richness. Generation probabilities were computed with OLGA for all TCRbeta clonotypes obtained by the gDNA method from several donors. Drawn from immuneACCESS, this table holds only the in-frame rearrangements with V and J called that TCRdb kept. Clones are partly lost; checked studies trace under half to an unresolved V gene and leave the rest unexplained. Clone size and the V and J calls come from that table; the DNA yielded D and trimming. The sample data list some 1,900,000 clones, and about 95% of these were observed just once. The ten largest clones capture approximately 1.2% of the sample.

CD8 naive samples were obtained by positive selection for CCR7 among CD45RO-negative cells, yielding a CD45RA+CCR7+ population from which TemRA cells were excluded. Healthy HIV-negative adults with no recently reported acute infections or vaccinations were included as donors. Every donor was a Caucasian adult living in Nashville, Tennessee, USA. Blood was obtained by leukapheresis, after which PBMCs were separated by Ficoll-Histopaque density gradient centrifugation and cryopreserved in liquid nitrogen vapor phase. Analytical flow cytometry was used to check the purity and quantity of every magnetically sorted T cell population. Genomic DNA was isolated from every sorted fraction and measured by UV absorbance on a Nanodrop 2000c.

The clonotype comes from a man aged 18-30 years in good health. Sequencing used naive CD8+ T cells sorted from blood. Per the publication, the cell subset or site label means: CD45RA+CCR7+. The chain was built from TRBV7-9 and TRBJ2-1; 7 bases in the junction line up with TRBD1. CDR3 reads: CASSYLPGTDNEQFF. The DNA is TGTGCCAGCAGCTATCTTCCCGGGACAGACAATGAGCAGTTCTTC.